The clone carrying this T cell receptor beta chain appeared a few times. Its antigen is currently unknown. The data belong to a study of early T cells in non-severe SARS-CoV-2 infection. The overall study: From unsorted whole blood, bulk RNA was sequenced, and the chains remained unpaired.

Findings and caveats of the study: CD4 and private specificities were missed by VDJdb matching, which favored anti-spike CD8 responses.

Trimming shortened V by 8 bases and J by 2 bases, and 15 bases separated the two germline ends. CDR3 length: 14 amino acids. CDR1 and CDR2 (germline): MNHNS, SASEGT. Unique molecular identifiers were added to individual cDNA molecules. TCRdb ran MiXCR on the 5' RACE reads and lists one entry per CDR3 protein. The table has about 81,000 distinct CDR3 sequences, roughly 5.7% seen once. The receptor was isolated from an adult who was a healthcare worker with PCR-confirmed SARS-CoV-2 infection or an uninfected control (not recorded which). This sequence joins TRBV6-1 and TRBJ2-5; no firm D call. Sequencing used whole blood. This CDR3 reads CASCLSAIQETQYF. For the CDR3, the DNA is TGTGCCAGCTGTCTGTCGGCTATTCAAGAGACCCAGTACTTC.